This paragraph reports one T cell receptor beta chain. Its antigen is unknown. The CDR3 totals 16 residues. V was pared by 4 bases and J by 6 bases, with 12 bases of the junction left unmatched. CDR1 and CDR2 (germline): WNHNN, SYGVQD (reference sequence). Primers: 60 Vbeta forward and 13 Jbeta reverse. As originally analysed: An analysis performed later counted 81 million or so unique TCR beta chains (roughly 9.9 million of them shared). The repertoire was sequenced with immunoSEQ multiplex PCR; TCRdb's copy has only in-frame clones and lacks some. V and J calls and clone size follow that table, whereas D and trimming were derived from the DNA. The table includes around 170,000 clones, 82% detected once. This sample is drawn from a study of cytomegalovirus exposure and HLA in healthy donors. Study-wide points: A later analysis linked a missense variant in DCLRE1C to the trimming of TCR beta V and J genes. Reported performance of the classifier showed diagnosis of cytomegalovirus status with high specificity and sensitivity.

The donors comprised healthy bone marrow donors. The clonotype was recovered from a woman aged 18-29 years in good health and CMV-seronegative. This chain links TRBV10-1 with TRBJ2-3; 8 positions agree with TRBD1. The source material was PBMCs. The CDR3 protein is CASSGPRTGRGDTQYF. The CDR3, as DNA: TGCGCCAGCAGTGGCCCGCGGACAGGGCGAGGGGATACGCAGTATTTT.